This entry lists 21 T cell receptor beta chains sequenced from one sample in a study of regulatory T cells in long-lasting Graves disease. Investigators prepared the TCR beta libraries by applying iRepertoire HTBI primers and Arm-PCR of CDR3 regions. TCRdb reanalysed the multiplex PCR reads using MiXCR and keeps one entry per CDR3 protein. The sample has almost 350,000 distinct CDR3 sequences, 15% to 20% seen once. As to time point: persistent/refractory GD, antithyroid drugs over 5 years with positive TRAb. Generation of the TCR library employed RNA extracted from PBMCs. Source: peripheral blood mononuclear cells (PBMCs), taken when the disease was refractory, from a patient treated with antithyroid drugs. The receptors derive from a female donor with Graves disease.

The chain has TRBV6-2 or TRBV6-3 and TRBJ2-1, with no clear D. Trimming stripped 6 bases from V and 3 bases from J, with 15 bases between. The CDR3 length is 15 residues. Per the germline V gene, CDR1 is MNHEY and CDR2 is SVGEGT. The CDR3 protein is CASRPPGPYYNEQFF. CDR3 in DNA: TGTGCCAGCAGACCGCCCGGGCCCTACTACAATGAGCAGTTCTTC.

This clonotype was seen ten or more times. CDR3 coding DNA: TGCAGTATAAGCTGGGGGGTCAGGAATCAGCCCCAGCATTTT. Protein: CSISWGVRNQPQHF. V gene TRBV20-1 combines with J gene TRBJ1-5; D possibly corresponds to TRBD1 (5 bases). V gave up 8 bases and J gave up 4 bases, with 18 bases separating them. The CDR3 has 14 amino acids. Germline V gives CDR1 DFQATT, CDR2 SNEGSKA (reference sequence).

This clonotype was picked up a small number of times. The chain has TRBV7-2 and TRBJ1-2; 9 bases match TRBD1. V dropped 5 bases and J dropped 4; count of bases not matched to a gene: 17. Looked up from germline, CDR1 is SGHTA and CDR2 is FQGNSA. The CDR3 is 18 residues long. This CDR3 reads CASSPSSQGAKEAYGYTF. The CDR3 region has the DNA TGTGCCAGCAGCCCTAGCTCACAGGGGGCCAAGGAAGCCTATGGCTACACCTTC.

The V call is TRBV7-9, the J call TRBJ1-5, with D uncertain. The CDR3 length is 12 residues. Trimming stripped 4 bases from V and 3 bases from J, with 4 bases between. The germline V gene encodes CDR1 SEHNR and CDR2 FQNEAQ (reference sequence). CDR3 coding DNA: TGTGCCAGCAGCTGGTACAATCAGCCCCAGCATTTT. It encodes CASSWYNQPQHF.

Details on this clonotype: It differs at one base from a far larger clone, so likely a read error. In this CDR3 the conserved last residue, phenylalanine or tryptophan, is missing, so a read error is likely. V usage is TRBV6-1 and J usage is TRBJ1-1; weak D call: TRBD1 (6 bases). The CDR3 loop spans 13 amino acids. Trimming removed 6 bases from V and 1 base from J, with 9 bases in between. Per germline, CDR1 MNHNS and CDR2 SASEGT. The chain's CDR3 is CASRNRENTEAFS. DNA for the CDR3: TGTGCCAGCAGGAACAGGGAGAACACTGAAGCTTTCTCT.

This clonotype has a handful of counts. The V and J genes are TRBV20-1 and TRBJ1-5; 7 positions agree with TRBD1. CDR1 and CDR2 from the germline V gene are DFQATT and SNEGSKA (reference sequence). This CDR3 comprises 15 residues. Trimming at V came to 5 bases and at J to 3 bases, leaving 10 bases not matched to a gene. CDR3 amino acids: CSAARDSPSNQPQHF. The CDR3 nucleotides read TGCAGTGCTGCACGGGACAGTCCATCCAATCAGCCCCAGCATTTT.

This clonotype was counted ten times or more. The J gene is TRBJ1-1, the V gene TRBV6-1; unclear D gene. This CDR3 region has 14 residues. V dropped 6 bases and J dropped 1 base, with 12 bases sitting between them. The germline V gene encodes CDR1 MNHNS and CDR2 SASEGT. In DNA form, the CDR3 reads TGTGCCAGCAGCCCAGCCCCACCGAACACTGAAGCTTTCTTT. Residues: CASSPAPPNTEAFF.

The chain carries TRBV5-1 and TRBJ1-2, with 7 bases lining up with TRBD1. The CDR3 runs to 15 residues. From germline, CDR1 is SGHRS and CDR2 YFSETQ. The ends lost 0 bases at V and 4 bases at J; junction bases unmatched: 6. CDR3 bases: TGCGCCAGCAGCTTGGAAGGGCAGGGGGGCTATGGCTACACCTTC. It codes for CASSLEGQGGYGYTF. Using reference TRBV5-1 and TRBJ1-2 for the parts outside the CDR3, the full variable domain is KAGVTQTPRYLIKTRGQQVTLSCSPISGHRSVSWYQQTPGQGLQFLFEYFSETQRNKGNFPGRFSGRQFSNSRSEMNVSTLELGDSALYLCASSLEGQGGYGYTFGSGTRLTVV.

On this clonotype: Only one base separates this from a far larger clonotype, so it likely reflects a read error. The chain has TRBV12-3 or TRBV12-4 and TRBJ2-1, with 9 bases that match TRBD2. This CDR3 comprises 15 residues. Here the CDR3 reads CASTGGTSPVGERFF. The CDR3 DNA follows: TGTGCCAGCACCGGGGGGACTAGCCCCGTGGGTGAGCGGTTCTTC.

This clonotype was counted many times. The chain uses TRBV28 and TRBJ2-7, with 9 nucleotides matching TRBD1. Germline V gene sequence: CDR1 MDHEN, CDR2 SYDVKM. The trim removed 6 bases at V and 5 bases at J, leaving 11 bases unmatched. The CDR3 is 15 residues long. The CDR3 DNA reads TGTGCCAGCAGCTCTGCCGGGACAGGGAATAACGAGCAGTACTTC. Amino acid sequence: CASSSAGTGNNEQYF. Full variable domain (remainder filled in from reference TRBV28 and TRBJ2-7): DVKVTQSSRYLVKRTGEKVFLECVQDMDHENMFWYRQDPGLGLRLIYFSYDVKMKEKGDIPEGYSVSREKKERFSLILESASTNQTSMYLCASSSAGTGNNEQYFGPGTRLTVT.

This clonotype was recorded many times. The gene calls are TRBV9 and TRBJ1-1; maybe TRBD1 (5 bases). Germline loops: CDR1 SGDLS, CDR2 YYNGEE. V was trimmed by 0 bases and J by 1 base, leaving 10 bases between them. The CDR3 length is 15 residues. DNA of the CDR3: TGTGCCAGCAGCGTAGAATTGCAGGGGAACACTGAAGCTTTCTTT. It specifies CASSVELQGNTEAFF.

This chain links TRBV5-6 with TRBJ2-7, with 9 bases matching TRBD1. J gave up 4 bases and V 4 bases, and 6 bases lay outside the gene matches. Looked up from germline, CDR1 is SGHDT and CDR2 is YYEEEE. The CDR3 spans 14 residues. The CDR3 DNA reads as TGTGCCAGCAGCGCACAGGGGGCCGCGTACGAGCAGTACTTC. Protein sequence: CASSAQGAAYEQYF.

Ten or more counts support this clonotype. This chain connects TRBV20-1 to TRBJ1-1, with a tentative D call TRBD1 (6 bases). Per germline, CDR1 DFQATT and CDR2 SNEGSKA (reference sequence). This CDR3 region has 13 residues. V shed 7 bases and J shed 1 base, with 13 bases lying between them. The DNA for the CDR3 is TGCAGTGTTCAAGGACAGAAGAACACTGAAGCTTTCTTT. Its translation is CSVQGQKNTEAFF.

This clonotype has at least ten counts. The chain recombines TRBV6-5 with TRBJ1-6; 9 bases map to TRBD1. Trimming cost V 2 bases and J 7 bases; bases outside gene matches: 9. The CDR3 has 17 residues. The germline V gene has CDR1 MNHEY and CDR2 SVGAGI. CDR3 nucleotides: TGTGCCAGCAGTTACGAAACAGGGGGCCTCGGAAATTCACCCCTCCACTTT. Its translation is CASSYETGGLGNSPLHF.

This clonotype has a handful of counts. As the CDR3 is not closed by the conserved phenylalanine or tryptophan, this likely results from a read error. The gene calls are TRBV6-2 or TRBV6-3 and TRBJ1-1, with D possibly TRBD1 on 6 matching bases. Germline values: CDR1 MNHEY, CDR2 SVGEGT. Trimming left V 2 bases short and J 0 bases short, with 10 bases between. The CDR3 is made up of 15 amino acids. The CDR3 DNA sequence: TGTGCCAGCAGTTACAGGACAGCCATGAACACTGAAGCTTTCCTT. Residues: CASSYRTAMNTEAFL.

CDR3 region: CASSLFSGSSYEQYF. CDR3 sequence (DNA): TGCGCCAGCAGCTTGTTTAGCGGGAGTTCCTACGAGCAGTACTTC. This sequence joins TRBV5-1 and TRBJ2-7; 9 bases agree with TRBD2. The junction had 3 bases not matched to a gene; V was cut back by 1 base and J by 1 base. Germline V gives CDR1 SGHRS, CDR2 YFSETQ. The CDR3 loop spans 15 amino acids.

This clonotype was seen a handful of times. CDR3 protein: CASSESRAASYEQYF. CDR3 in DNA: TGTGCCAGCAGTGAATCTCGAGCAGCTTCCTACGAGCAGTACTTC. The V gene is TRBV25-1, the J gene TRBJ2-7, with D unresolved. There are 15 residues in the CDR3. V was pared by 1 base and J by 1 base, with 11 bases between. Germline CDR1 is MGHDK and CDR2 is SYGVNS.

In this sample, this clonotype turned up a few times. The rearrangement joins TRBV19 to TRBJ2-5; TRBD1 might be the D (5 bases). Germline V CDR1 and CDR2: LNHDA, SQIVND (reference sequence). The CDR3 loop spans 13 amino acids. V lost 3 bases and J lost 9, with 14 bases in between. Written as DNA, the CDR3 is TGTGCCAGTAGTATGCCCCTCAGGGCCTCCCAGTACTTC. It translates to CASSMPLRASQYF.

This clonotype was seen ten or more times. The chain uses TRBV6-8 and TRBJ1-6; the D is unclear. From germline, CDR1 is MNHGY and CDR2 SAAAGT. CDR3 length: 13 amino acids. The germline V and J ends were trimmed by 3 bases and 15 bases, with 15 bases remaining between them. CDR3 bases: TGTGCCAGCAGTTATTACGAGGGCCGGAGCCTCCACTTT. This codes for CASSYYEGRSLHF.

This clonotype was seen many times. One junction end disagrees with the germline gene, perhaps due to a read error. This rearrangement joins TRBV30 to TRBJ1-1; perhaps TRBD1 as D (6 bases). The CDR3 is 14 residues long. Germline V gene sequence: CDR1 GTSNPN, CDR2 SVGIG (reference sequence). The chain's CDR3 is CAWNPGGRNTEAFF. Here the CDR3 DNA reads TGTGCCTGGAACCCCGGGGGGCGTAACACTGAAGCCTTCTTT.

The CDR3, as DNA: TGTGCCAGCAGTTTCTTGGGACAGGGTGACTACGAGCAGTACTTC. Translating it yields CASSFLGQGDYEQYF. The V gene is TRBV2, the J gene TRBJ2-7, with 9 bases aligning to TRBD1. This CDR3 is 15 amino acids long. Germline-derived CDR1 and CDR2 are SNHLY and FYNNEI. The V and J ends lost 5 bases and 3 bases, in that order; junction bases with no gene match: 8. The full variable domain, rest sourced from reference TRBV2 and TRBJ2-7, is EPEVTQTPSHQVTQMGQEVILRCVPISNHLYFYWYRQILGQKVEFLVSFYNNEISEKSEIFDDQFSVERPDGSNFTLKIRSTKLEDSAMYFCASSFLGQGDYEQYFGPGTRLTVT.